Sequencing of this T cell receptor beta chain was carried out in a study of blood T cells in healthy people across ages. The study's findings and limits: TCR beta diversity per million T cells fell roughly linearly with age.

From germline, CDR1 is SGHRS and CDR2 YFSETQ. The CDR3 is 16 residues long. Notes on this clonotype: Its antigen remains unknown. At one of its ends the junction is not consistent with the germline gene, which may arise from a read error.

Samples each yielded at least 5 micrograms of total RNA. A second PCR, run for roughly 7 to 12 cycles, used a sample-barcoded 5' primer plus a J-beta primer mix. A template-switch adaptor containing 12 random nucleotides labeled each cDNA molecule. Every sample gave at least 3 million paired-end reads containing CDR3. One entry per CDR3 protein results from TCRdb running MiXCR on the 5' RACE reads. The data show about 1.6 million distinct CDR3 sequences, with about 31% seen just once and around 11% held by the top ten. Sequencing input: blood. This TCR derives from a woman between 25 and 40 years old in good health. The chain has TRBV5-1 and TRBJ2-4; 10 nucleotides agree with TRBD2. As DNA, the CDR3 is TGCGCTAGCAGCCCACGACTAGCGGGCCCGTTGAACATTCAGTACTTC. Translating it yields CASSPRLAGPLNIQYF.